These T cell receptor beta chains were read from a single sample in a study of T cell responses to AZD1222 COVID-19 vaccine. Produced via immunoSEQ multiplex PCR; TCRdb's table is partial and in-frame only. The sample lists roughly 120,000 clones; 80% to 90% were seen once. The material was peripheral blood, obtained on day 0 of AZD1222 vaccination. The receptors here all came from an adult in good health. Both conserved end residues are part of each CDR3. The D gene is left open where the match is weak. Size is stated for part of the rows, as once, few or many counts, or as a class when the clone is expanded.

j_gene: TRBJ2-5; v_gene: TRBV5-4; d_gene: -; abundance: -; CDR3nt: TGTGCCAGCAGCTTCGGTATCGGGCAAGAGACCCAGTACTTC; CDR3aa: CASSFGIGQETQYF
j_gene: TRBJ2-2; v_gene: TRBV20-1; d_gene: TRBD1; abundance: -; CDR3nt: TGCAGTGCCAGTCCGGGACAGCACACCGGGGAGCTGTTTTTT; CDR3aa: CSASPGQHTGELFF
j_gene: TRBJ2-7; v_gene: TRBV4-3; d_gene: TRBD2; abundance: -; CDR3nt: TGCGCCAGCAGCCAAGATACTAGCGGTCTTGTGGAGCAGTACTTC; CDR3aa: CASSQDTSGLVEQYF
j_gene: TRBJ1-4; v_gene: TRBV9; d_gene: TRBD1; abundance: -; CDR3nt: TGTGCCAGCAGCGCGGGACAGGGGGTCCCGTCTAATGAAAAACTGTTTTTT; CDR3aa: CASSAGQGVPSNEKLFF
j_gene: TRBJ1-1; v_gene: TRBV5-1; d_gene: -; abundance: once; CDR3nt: TGCGCCAGCAGCTTGGTGCAGGGCCTTGAAGCTTTCTTT; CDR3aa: CASSLVQGLEAFF
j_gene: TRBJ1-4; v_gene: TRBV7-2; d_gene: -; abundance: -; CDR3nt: TGTGCCAGCGGGGTCGCAACTAATGAAAAACTGTTTTTT; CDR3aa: CASGVATNEKLFF
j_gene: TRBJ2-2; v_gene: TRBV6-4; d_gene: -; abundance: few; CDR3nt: TGTGCCAGCAGTGACTGGAAGACGAACACCGGGGAGCTGTTTTTT; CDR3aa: CASSDWKTNTGELFF
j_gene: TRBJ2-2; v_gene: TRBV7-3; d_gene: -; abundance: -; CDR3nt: TGTGCCAGCAGCTTCCGTATGGACACCGGGGAGCTGTTTTTT; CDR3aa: CASSFRMDTGELFF
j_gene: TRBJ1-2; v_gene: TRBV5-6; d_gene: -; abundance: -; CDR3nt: TGTGCCAGCAGCCCCAGACAGACAGATGGCTACACCTTC; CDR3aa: CASSPRQTDGYTF
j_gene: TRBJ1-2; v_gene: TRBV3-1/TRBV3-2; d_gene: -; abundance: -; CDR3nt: TGTGCCAGCAGCCAGCGGGGCAATGGCTACACCTTC; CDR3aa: CASSQRGNGYTF
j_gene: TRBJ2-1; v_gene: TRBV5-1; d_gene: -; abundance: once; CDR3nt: TGCGCCAGCAGCTTACGCCCGCCCAACAATGAGCAGTTCTTC; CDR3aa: CASSLRPPNNEQFF
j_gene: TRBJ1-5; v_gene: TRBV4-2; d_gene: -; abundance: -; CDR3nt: TGTGCCAGCAGCCCAACGACACTCCTGGTCCAGCCCCAGCATTTT; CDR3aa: CASSPTTLLVQPQHF
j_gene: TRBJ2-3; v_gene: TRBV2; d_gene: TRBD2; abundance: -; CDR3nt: TGTGCCAGCAGGGAGTTAGCGGGGGGGCTAACAGATACGCAGTATTTT; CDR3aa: CASRELAGGLTDTQYF
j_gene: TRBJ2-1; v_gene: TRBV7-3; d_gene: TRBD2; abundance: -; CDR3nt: TGTGCCAGCAGCTCCGGACTAGCGGGAGGCAAGGCGCAGTTCTTC; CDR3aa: CASSSGLAGGKAQFF
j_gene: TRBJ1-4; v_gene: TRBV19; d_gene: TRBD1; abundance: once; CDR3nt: TGTGCCAGTAGTATCCGACAGGGCAACGAAAAACTGTTTTTT; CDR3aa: CASSIRQGNEKLFF
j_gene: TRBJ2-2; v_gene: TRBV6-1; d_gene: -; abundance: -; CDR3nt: TGTGCCAGCAGTGAACAGGGGGGAACCGGGGAGCTGTTTTTT; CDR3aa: CASSEQGGTGELFF
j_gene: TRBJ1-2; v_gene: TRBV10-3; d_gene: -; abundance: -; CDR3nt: TGTGCCATCAGGGTGAATAGCAGGGGAGGTGGCTACACCTTC; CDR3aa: CAIRVNSRGGGYTF
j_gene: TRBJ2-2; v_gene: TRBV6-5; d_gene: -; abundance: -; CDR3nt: TGTGCCAGCAGTTACTATGGTGGGAGTGCTTCCGGGGAGCTGTTTTTT; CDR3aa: CASSYYGGSASGELFF
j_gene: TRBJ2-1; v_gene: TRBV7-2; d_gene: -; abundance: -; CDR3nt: TGTGCCAGCAGCTTAGGCATCCACAATGAGCAGTTCTTC; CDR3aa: CASSLGIHNEQFF
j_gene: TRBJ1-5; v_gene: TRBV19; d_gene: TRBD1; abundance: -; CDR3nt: TGTGCCAGTAGTTCTGCGGCAGGGGGGCAGCCCCAGCATTTT; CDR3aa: CASSSAAGGQPQHF
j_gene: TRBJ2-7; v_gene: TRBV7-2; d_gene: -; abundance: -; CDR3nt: TGTGCCAGCAGCTCACAGACGGGCTCCTACGAGCAGTACTTC; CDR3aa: CASSSQTGSYEQYF
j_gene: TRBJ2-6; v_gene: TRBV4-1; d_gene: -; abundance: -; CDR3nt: TGCGCCAGCAGCCAAGATAGGGTGTACTCTGGGGCCAACGTCCTGACTTTC; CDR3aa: CASSQDRVYSGANVLTF
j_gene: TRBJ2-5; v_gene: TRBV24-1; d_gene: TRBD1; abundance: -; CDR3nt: TGTGCCAGCCAGCAGGGGGCGCGAGAGACCCAGTACTTC; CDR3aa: CASQQGARETQYF
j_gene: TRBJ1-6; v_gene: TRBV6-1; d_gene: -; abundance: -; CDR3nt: TGTGCCAGCAGTGACAGGGTTAGCTCCTATAATTCACCCCTCCACTTT; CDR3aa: CASSDRVSSYNSPLHF
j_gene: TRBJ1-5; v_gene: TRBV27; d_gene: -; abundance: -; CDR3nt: TGTGCCAGCAGTACGAGTTCAGAACAGCCCCAGCATTTT; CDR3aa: CASSTSSEQPQHF
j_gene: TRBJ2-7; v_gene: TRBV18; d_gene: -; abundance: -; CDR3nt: TGTGCCAGCTCACCACTGAGCGGGGACAATTACGAGCAGTACTTC; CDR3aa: CASSPLSGDNYEQYF
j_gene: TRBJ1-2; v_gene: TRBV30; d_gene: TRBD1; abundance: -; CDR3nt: TGTGCCTGGAGTGCAGGACAGGGGACCAACTATGGCTACACCTTC; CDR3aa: CAWSAGQGTNYGYTF
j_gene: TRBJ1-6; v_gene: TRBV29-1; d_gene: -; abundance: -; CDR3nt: TGCAGCGTTGTTGACGGGAATTCACCCCTCCACTTT; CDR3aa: CSVVDGNSPLHF
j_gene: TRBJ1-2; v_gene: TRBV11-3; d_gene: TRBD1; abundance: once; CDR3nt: TGTGCCAGCAGCTTAGGGACAGGGCCAAACTATGGCTACACCTTC; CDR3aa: CASSLGTGPNYGYTF
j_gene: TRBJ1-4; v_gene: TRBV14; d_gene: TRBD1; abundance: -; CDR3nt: TGTGCCAGCAGCCTTTCAGGGGGAGGCACTAATGAAAAACTGTTTTTT; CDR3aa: CASSLSGGGTNEKLFF
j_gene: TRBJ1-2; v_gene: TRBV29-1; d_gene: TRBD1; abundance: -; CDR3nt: TGCAGCGTAGGGACAGCGAAATCCTATGGCTACACCTTC; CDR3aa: CSVGTAKSYGYTF
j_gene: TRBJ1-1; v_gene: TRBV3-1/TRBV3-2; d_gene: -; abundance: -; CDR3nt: TGTGCCAGCAGCACGTCCGGGACAACGAACACTGAAGCTTTCTTT; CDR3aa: CASSTSGTTNTEAFF
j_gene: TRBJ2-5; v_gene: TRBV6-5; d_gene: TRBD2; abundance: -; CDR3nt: TGTGCCACCGAAATGATCGGACTAGCGGGAGAGACCCAGTACTTC; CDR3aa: CATEMIGLAGETQYF
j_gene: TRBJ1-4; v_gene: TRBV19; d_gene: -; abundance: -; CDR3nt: TGTGCCAGTAGTATAGCAACGTCAACTAATGAAAAACTGTTTTTT; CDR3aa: CASSIATSTNEKLFF
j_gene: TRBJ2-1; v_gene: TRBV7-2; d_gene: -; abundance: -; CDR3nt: TGTGCCAGCAGCTTTGATAGCTCCTACAATGAGCAGTTCTTC; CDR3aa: CASSFDSSYNEQFF
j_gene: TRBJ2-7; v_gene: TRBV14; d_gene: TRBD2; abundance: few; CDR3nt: TGTGCCAGCAGCCTAACGGGACTAGCGGGGGGAACAGGGTACGAGCAGTACTTC; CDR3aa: CASSLTGLAGGTGYEQYF
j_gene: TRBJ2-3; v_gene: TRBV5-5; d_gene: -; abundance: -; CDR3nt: TGTGCCAGCAGCTTTTACGCGACTAGCACAGATACGCAGTATTTT; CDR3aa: CASSFYATSTDTQYF
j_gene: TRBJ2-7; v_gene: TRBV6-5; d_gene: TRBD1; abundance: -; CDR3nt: TGTGCCAGCAGTTACCCTGGACAGGGGGCTGGCGAGCAGTACTTC; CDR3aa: CASSYPGQGAGEQYF